This paragraph reports one T cell receptor (beta chain). This entry is derived from a study of cytomegalovirus exposure and HLA in healthy donors. Primers for the PCR totalled 60 Vbeta and 13 Jbeta. Sequencing used immunoSEQ multiplex PCR; TCRdb keeps in-frame clones, though not all of them. The sample consists of 200,000 to 250,000 clones, approximately 80% of them appearing once. Germline CDR1 GTSNPN, CDR2 SVGIG (reference sequence). V was shortened by 0 bases and J by 4 bases, with 9 bases between the two germline ends. The CDR3 loop spans 13 amino acids. The gene calls are TRBV30 and TRBJ2-5, with D maybe TRBD1 (5 bases). This TCR was recovered from a man aged 35 to 55 in good health and CMV-seronegative. The sample taken for sequencing was PBMCs. CDR3: CAWSVQVSETQYF. The CDR3 bases are TGTGCCTGGAGTGTACAGGTTTCAGAGACCCAGTACTTC.